The 10 T cell receptor beta chains in this list originate from one sample, sequenced in a study of blood T cell repertoires in COVID-19. The method was immunoSEQ multiplex PCR; TCRdb's version includes in-frame clones alone and lacks a portion of them. The sample lists some 50,000 clones, 85% to 90% occurring once. Sequencing used peripheral blood. All receptors come from a man aged 35 to 55 with active COVID-19.

The rearrangement joins TRBV27 to TRBJ2-1; perhaps TRBD2 as D (5 bases). The CDR3 is made up of 12 amino acids. V was clipped by 4 bases and J by 9 bases, with 10 bases between them. CDR1 is MNHEY and CDR2 is SMNVEV in the germline V gene (reference sequence). For the CDR3, the DNA is TGTGCCAGCAGTTCGGGAACGGGTGAGCAGTTCTTC. As protein: CASSSGTGEQFF.

A few counts support this clone. The chain uses TRBV6-6 and TRBJ1-1, with 9 bases identical to TRBD1. This CDR3 is 14 amino acids long. J lost 4 bases, V lost 5 bases, and 5 bases had no gene match. In germline, CDR1 is MNHNY, CDR2 SVGAGI (reference sequence). The CDR3 spells CASSGDRAFTEAFF. CDR3 DNA: TGTGCCAGCAGTGGGGACAGGGCGTTCACTGAAGCTTTCTTT.

The J gene is TRBJ1-2, the V gene TRBV19, with 8 bases that match TRBD1. This CDR3 has 15 amino acids. Losses at the gene ends were 3 bases for V and 3 bases for J; bases not matched to a gene: 6. CDR1 and CDR2 (germline): LNHDA, SQIVND (reference sequence). CDR3 nucleotide sequence: TGTGCCAGTAGTATCAGGGGGCGTGCTGACTATGGCTACACCTTC. The encoded protein is CASSIRGRADYGYTF. The complete variable domain, with remaining parts taken from reference TRBV19 and TRBJ1-2, reads DGGITQSPKYLFRKEGQNVTLSCEQNLNHDAMYWYRQDPGQGLRLIYYSQIVNDFQKGDIAEGYSVSREKKESFPLTVTSAQKNPTAFYLCASSIRGRADYGYTFGSGTRLTVV.

J is TRBJ1-5 and V is TRBV21-1; TRBD1 is taken as the D call from the table, unchecked against the DNA. TRBV21-1 is listed as a pseudogene. The CDR3 runs to 15 residues. CDR3 nucleotide sequence: TGTGCCAGAGACCCGGGGACAGGGGGGGGTCAGCCCCAGCATTTT. Its translation is CARDPGTGGGQPQHF.

This clone was seen just once. The rearrangement links TRBV4-1 to TRBJ2-1; TRBD2 aligns across 12 bases. CDR1 is MGHRA and CDR2 is YSYEKL in the germline V gene. The V gene end was trimmed by 1 base and the J gene end by 7 bases; junction bases not matched to a gene: 8. CDR3 size: 17 residues. CDR3 bases: TGCGCCAGCAGCCAAGCGAGACTAGCGGGAGTTGGTAATGAGCAGTTCTTC. It translates to CASSQARLAGVGNEQFF.

This chain uses TRBV19 with TRBJ1-1; TRBD1 is a possible D gene (5 bases). Germline CDR1 is LNHDA and CDR2 is SQIVND (reference sequence). V was trimmed by 8 bases and J by 2 bases, leaving 12 bases between them. The CDR3 spans 13 residues. CDR3 coding DNA: TGTGCCAGTTATCCGCAGGGAAACACTGAAGCTTTCTTT. Encoded protein: CASYPQGNTEAFF.

The chain links TRBV18 to TRBJ1-1; D is possibly TRBD1 (5 bases). V shed 5 bases and J shed 1 base, with 8 bases lying between them. This CDR3 comprises 13 residues. Germline assignment: CDR1 KGHSH and CDR2 LQKENI. The chain's CDR3 is CASSYTGNTEAFF. The CDR3 DNA reads as TGTGCCAGCTCATATACAGGGAACACTGAAGCTTTCTTT.

V gene TRBV19 combines with J gene TRBJ2-7; maybe TRBD2 (7 bases). This CDR3 is 14 amino acids long. CDR1 LNHDA and CDR2 SQIVND come from the germline V gene (reference sequence). Trimming pared 5 bases from V and 6 bases from J, leaving 17 bases between. The CDR3 reads CASSSRGDYGEQYF. CDR3 DNA sequence: TGTGCCAGTAGTTCAAGGGGGGACTACGGCGAGCAGTACTTC.

This rearrangement joins TRBV29-1 to TRBJ2-7, with 10 nucleotides matching TRBD1. Per germline, CDR1 SQVTM and CDR2 ANQGSEA. There are 14 residues in the CDR3. The V segment lost 3 bases and the J segment 4 bases; nucleotides outside the gene matches: 6. CDR3 amino acids: CSVERPGQGYEQYF. The DNA for the CDR3 is TGCAGCGTTGAGAGACCGGGACAGGGGTACGAGCAGTACTTC.

This rearrangement joins TRBV5-1 to TRBJ1-1, with unresolved D. Germline V CDR1 and CDR2: SGHRS, YFSETQ. The CDR3 is 12 residues long. V lost 4 bases and J 7 bases, leaving 11 bases between the germline ends. The chain's CDR3 is CASSPEGFEAFF. The CDR3 DNA reads as TGCGCCAGCAGCCCCGAGGGTTTTGAAGCTTTCTTT.